This TCR beta chain derives from a study of blood T cells in healthy people across ages. Overall study findings and caveats: Among long-lived donors, naive CD4+ cells were more numerous and diversity higher than in aged donors. There was a strong correlation between TCR beta diversity and naive T cell percentage.

A J-beta primer mix and a sample-barcoded 5' primer were used in a second PCR of about 7 to 12 cycles. TCRdb independently ran MiXCR on the 5' RACE reads; one entry per CDR3 protein. The repertoire holds around 790,000 distinct CDR3 sequences, with about 42% as singletons. Germline V CDR1 and CDR2: ENHRY, SYGVKD. This CDR3 is built from 14 residues. V was cut by 2 bases and J by 0 bases, with 7 bases left in between. As regards this clonotype: The antigen is undetermined.

The receptor was derived from a man in his 60s in good health. This chain connects TRBV10-3 to TRBJ1-1; D perhaps matches TRBD1 (5 bases). Specimen: blood. CDR3: CAISEPGLNTEAFF. The CDR3 DNA reads TGTGCCATCAGTGAGCCAGGGTTGAACACTGAAGCTTTCTTT.